The clone carrying this T cell receptor (beta chain) was seen a handful of times. Germline lookup yields CDR1 SEHNR and CDR2 FQNEAQ (reference sequence). This CDR3 comprises 14 residues. The junction had 11 bases not matched to a gene; V was cut back by 7 bases and J by 8 bases. The record originates from a study of T cells in Graves' hyperthyroidism and ophthalmopathy. Amplification of TCR beta CDR3 regions was performed using RNA transcripts as template. TCR CDR3 underwent first-round RT-PCR with the HTBI primer set. TCRdb redid the calling of the multiplex PCR reads with MiXCR, one entry per CDR3 protein. The sample lists under 700,000 distinct CDR3 sequences, more than 45% occurring once.

This receptor was obtained from a woman in her late teens or twenties with Graves' hyperthyroidism. The specimen sequenced was peripheral blood or thyroid tissue (not recorded which). The chain carries TRBV7-9 and TRBJ1-2, with 9 bases aligning to TRBD1. The CDR3 region is CASIRTGEGVGYTF. CDR3 nucleotide sequence: TGTGCCAGCATTCGGACAGGGGAAGGGGTGGGCTACACCTTC.